What follows describes a single T cell receptor beta chain. This clone has a handful of counts. Its antigen is unknown. No clone much larger than this one lies a single base away; base qualities are absent. The data stem from a study of cytomegalovirus exposure and HLA in healthy donors (dated by TCRdb to about 2017). Concerning the study at large: In an earlier analysis of some 550 of the donors, around 290 Gb of sequence data and approximately 120 million unique TCR beta sequences from about 190 million T cells were reported. About 300 gigabases of sequencing data and tens of millions of unique TCR sequences were included in an early release covering about 700 HLA-typed donors. Of the approximately 400 genotyped donors, roughly 85% fell in the genetic ancestry cluster associated with self-reported Caucasian donors. The aim of the study was to test whether cataloging public T cell receptors could identify signatures of past pathogen exposure. The study profiled the T cell repertoires of approximately 700 subjects by immunosequencing and related them to cytomegalovirus serostatus. A separate validation cohort of about 110 different subjects was used in addition to the roughly 670-subject first cohort. The study combined high-throughput TCR immunosequencing, statistical association of individual TCRs with disease status, and machine learning to predict cytomegalovirus infection status. A later analysis re-examined previously published TCR beta repertoires from several hundred donors and added high-resolution HLA genotyping to investigate patterns of TCR occurrence. The later analysis used no new phenotypic data to find candidate immune exposures, relying instead on TCR beta sequences and their occurrence across donors. An earlier analysis of 450 to 750 of the donors used high-throughput TCR beta sequencing to judge whether each TCR beta V gene segment behaved as functional or pseudogenic. Alongside the repertoire data, information on donor age, sex, ethnicity and CMV serostatus was compiled. Genome-wide SNP genotypes for about 65% of the 666 donors were used in a later genetic analysis, which treated that subset as a discovery cohort. All discovery cohort repertoires had been generated on a single sequencing platform. HLA typing included class I and class II loci at four-digit resolution. The number of typed donors differed by locus: roughly 620-630 for A, B, C, DRB1 and DQB1; 500 to 550 for DQA1; roughly 600 for DPA1; and about 450 for DPB1. A few DR-DQ haplotypes were treated as single units for association and clustering because of strong linkage in the cohort. Across roughly 420 genotyped donors of the cohort, an average of roughly 250,000 unique TCR beta nucleotide sequences per donor were sequenced, and around 20% of those sequences were non-productive.

Study-level results and caveats: The study gave a list of around 170 TCR beta chains associated with cytomegalovirus. The authors suggested that the approach could potentially be generalized to other disease states and immunological phenotypes. A later analysis found that most CMV-associated TCR beta chains appeared HLA-restricted, with HLA associations seemingly driven largely by CMV exposure. According to a later analysis, TCR association rates differed among HLA loci, with DRB1 alleles showing the most associated TCRs and HLA-C alleles showing the fewest. A further reported finding was that TCR beta sequences accurately predicted the HLA-A and HLA-B alleles for most subjects in the first cohort. A later analysis reported that several top co-occurrence clusters appeared linked to parvovirus B19, influenza, CMV and Epstein-Barr virus. A later genetic analysis associated a missense DCLRE1C variant with V-gene and J-gene trimming of TCR beta chains, and an independent cohort replicated the association. In a later analysis, HLA-associated TCR beta chains showed more clonal expansion and lower generation probabilities than non-associated chains that were equally common. The earlier analysis of approximately 590 of the donors excluded over 15 rarely observed V segments, including chromosome 9 orphons, because counts were too low. In vitro tests confirmed that a few of the cytomegalovirus-associated TCR beta chains recognize cytomegalovirus antigens. Most TCR sequences were observed very rarely across donors, whereas some public TCRs were present in many individuals. Compared with the approximately 670-donor mean, donors in an Asian-associated ancestry cluster had fewer N-insertions in productive TCRs, according to a later genetic analysis. For the cohort, immune exposure information was limited to CMV serostatus. The sequencing pipeline was judged likely to have produced a cluster of highly shared sequence variants as a technical artifact. Presence/absence analyses assumed roughly uniform sequencing depth across donors, an assumption that may not hold. In an earlier analysis of about 600 of the donors, most TCR beta V segments appeared in productive rearrangements about 87% or about 30% of the time, broadly matching IMGT annotations. Correlated functional status among segregating V segments might be attributable to linkage disequilibrium, but an unknown experimental factor could not be ruled out. The cohort was sequenced for TCR beta chains only, and without alpha or paired-chain data the features that could be detected were limited. In both the original and validation cohorts, the classifier was reported to diagnose cytomegalovirus status with high specificity and sensitivity. HLA typing was unavailable for some donors at each locus, so association tests used only the typed subset. Strong co-occurrence of HLA alleles, especially DR and DQ, made assigning TCR associations to individual alleles difficult. In a later analysis, 15,000 to 20,000 TCR beta sequences were associated with specific HLA alleles at a false discovery rate of 0.05.

The receptor library was made with the immunoSEQ multiplex PCR assay. For the multiplex PCR, a mixture combining 60 forward primers for TCR Vbeta segments and 13 reverse primers for TCR Jbeta segments was used. A multiplex PCR assay on genomic DNA amplified the CDR3 region of rearranged TCR beta genes. Amplified TCR beta libraries were sequenced as 87-base-pair reads on the Illumina HiSeq System. Under the source paper's analysis protocol: Across the roughly 700 repertoires, a later analysis counted some 80 million unique TCR beta chains, around 11 million of which were shared by at least two donors. Raw reads were error-corrected and collapsed into unique sequences with a nearest-neighbor algorithm that merged closely related sequences to remove PCR and sequencing errors. V, D and J gene segments were assigned by aligning CDR3 sequences to IMGT reference sequences. For a sequence to be retained, at least a six-nucleotide match to both a V gene segment and a J gene segment was required. Rearrangements were called productive when the CDR3 lacked stop codons and stayed in frame with V and J; all others were non-productive. Following IMGT convention, CDR3 was defined as the stretch from the second conserved V-encoded cysteine to the conserved J-encoded phenylalanine. The earlier analysis of about 610 of the donors excluded any sequence lacking an unambiguous match to a single V gene segment. In an earlier analysis of 450 to 750 of the donors, a V segment was called functional when productive rearrangements were above 56.7%, and segregating when the standard deviation between donors exceeded 5%. A statistical classification framework was developed to diagnose cytomegalovirus status using the catalog of TCR beta chain sequences. In a later analysis, TCR nucleotide sequences were compared against IMGT/GENE-DB human TR gene sequences so that V and J genes could be assigned. A later analysis assigned CDR3 sequences and most-parsimonious VDJ recombination scenarios with the TCRdist pipeline. In a later analysis, every TCR beta chain was defined by the combination of its CDR3 amino acid sequence and its V-gene family, and reads without a unique V-gene family were dropped. To address suspected cross-contamination and a sequencing artifact, a later analysis removed roughly 580 highly shared, low-generation-probability nucleotide sequences. In a later analysis, a clonal expansion index for each public chain was calculated from normalized within-repertoire ranks of inferred template counts. A later analysis computed generation probabilities with a VDJ recombination model fitted to out-of-frame rearrangements, and checked the results against IGoR. Hypergeometric tests were used in a later analysis to score TCR-TCR, TCR-HLA and TCR-CMV co-occurrence, with a repertoire-size bias correction applied to the TCR pairs. To estimate false discovery rates, a later analysis permuted the HLA or CMV assignments 20 times. In a later analysis, co-occurring TCRs were grouped using DBSCAN, with TCRdist sequence similarity added in when clustering inside HLA-allele-positive subsets. Repertoires with fewer than 30,000 or more than 120,000 public chains were left out of co-occurrence clustering, as were four to six repertoires with anomalous nucleotide sharing. TCRdb stores this immuneACCESS table with in-frame sequences only. Part of the clones is absent; in the studies checked, under half of the shortfall reflects unresolved V genes, and no reason is known for the rest. V and J calls and clone size are as listed in that table; D and trimming were resolved from the DNA. This sample holds 95,000 to 150,000 clones; approximately 78% were observed only once. About 1.7% of the sample is taken by the ten largest.

In total, approximately 610 healthy bone marrow donors made up the cohort. All cohort members were sampled while nominally healthy, although unrecorded immune exposures were likely present. The donor tested CMV seronegative and was one of the 352 seronegative cohort members. A peripheral blood sample was provided by each donor, and peripheral blood mononuclear cells were used for TCR beta sequencing. Genomic DNA was extracted from the blood cell samples with the Qiagen DNeasy Blood Extraction Kit. What was sequenced was PBMCs. The sequence was obtained from a man aged 35-49 years in good health and CMV-seronegative.

The CDR3 protein: CASSRKQGGGEDGYTF. The nucleotides read TGTGCCAGCAGCCGCAAGCAGGGCGGAGGGGAGGATGGCTACACCTTC. This chain joins TRBV7-9 to TRBJ1-2; the D segment could be TRBD1, given 5 matching bases. The cysteine opens and the phenylalanine closes a CDR3 of 16 amino acids. CDR3 DNA only is kept here, 48 bases in frame from base 1. Trimming takes 5 bases from V and 6 bases from J, and the germline ends sit 22 bases apart. The CDR1 and CDR2 encoded by the germline V gene (reference sequence) are SEHNR and FQNEAQ.